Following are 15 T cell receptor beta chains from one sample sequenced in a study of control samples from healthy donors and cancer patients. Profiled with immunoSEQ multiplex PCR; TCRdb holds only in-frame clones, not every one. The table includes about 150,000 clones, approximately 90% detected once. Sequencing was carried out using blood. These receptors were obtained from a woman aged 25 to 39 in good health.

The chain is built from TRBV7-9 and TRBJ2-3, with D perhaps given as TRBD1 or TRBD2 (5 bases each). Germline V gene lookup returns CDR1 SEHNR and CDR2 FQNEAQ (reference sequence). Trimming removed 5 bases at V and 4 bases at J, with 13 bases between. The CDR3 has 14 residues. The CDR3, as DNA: TGTGCCAGCAGCACGCCCGGGACCCCAGATACGCAGTATTTT. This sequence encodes CASSTPGTPDTQYF.

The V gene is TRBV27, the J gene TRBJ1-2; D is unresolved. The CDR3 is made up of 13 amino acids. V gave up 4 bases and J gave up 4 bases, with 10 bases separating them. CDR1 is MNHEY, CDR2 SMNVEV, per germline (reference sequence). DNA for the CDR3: TGTGCCAGCAGTTACCGGGCATCCTATGGCTACACCTTC. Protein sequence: CASSYRASYGYTF.

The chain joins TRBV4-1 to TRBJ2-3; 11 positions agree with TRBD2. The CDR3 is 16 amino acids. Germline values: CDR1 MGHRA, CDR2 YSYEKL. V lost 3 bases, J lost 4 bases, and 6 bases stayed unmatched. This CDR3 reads CASSQPSGRLADTQYF. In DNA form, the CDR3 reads TGCGCCAGCAGCCAGCCTAGCGGGAGGCTCGCAGATACGCAGTATTTT.

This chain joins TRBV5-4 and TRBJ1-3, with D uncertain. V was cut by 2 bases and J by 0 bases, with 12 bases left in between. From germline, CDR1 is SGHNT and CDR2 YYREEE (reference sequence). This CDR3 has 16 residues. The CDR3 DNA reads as TGTGCCAGCAGCTTAGAGTCGACTCTCTCTGGAAACACCATATATTTT. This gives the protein CASSLESTLSGNTIYF.

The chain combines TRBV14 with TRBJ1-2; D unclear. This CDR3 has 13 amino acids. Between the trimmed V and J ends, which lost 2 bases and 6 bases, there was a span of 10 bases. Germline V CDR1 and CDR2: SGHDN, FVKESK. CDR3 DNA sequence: TGTGCCAGCAGCCAAACAATGATGCATGGCTACACCTTC. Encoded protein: CASSQTMMHGYTF.

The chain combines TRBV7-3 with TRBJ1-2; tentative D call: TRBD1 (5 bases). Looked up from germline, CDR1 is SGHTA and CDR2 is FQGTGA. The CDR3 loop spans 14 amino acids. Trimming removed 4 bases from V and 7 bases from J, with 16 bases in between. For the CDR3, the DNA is TGTGCCAGCAGCTGGAGAAGGGTGAGGGGTGGCTACACCTTC. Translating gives CASSWRRVRGGYTF.

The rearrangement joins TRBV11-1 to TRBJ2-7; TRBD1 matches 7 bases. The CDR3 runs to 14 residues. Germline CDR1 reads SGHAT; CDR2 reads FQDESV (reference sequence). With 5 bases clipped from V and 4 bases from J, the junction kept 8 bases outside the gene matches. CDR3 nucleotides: TGTGCCAGCAGCCTCCGGACAGGTCTGTACGAGCAGTACTTC. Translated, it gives CASSLRTGLYEQYF.

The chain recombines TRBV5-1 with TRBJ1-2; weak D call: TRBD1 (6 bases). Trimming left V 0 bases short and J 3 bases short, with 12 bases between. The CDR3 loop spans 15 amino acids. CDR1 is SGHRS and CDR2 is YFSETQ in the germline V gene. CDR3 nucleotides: TGCGCCAGCAGCTTGGCCCCAGGGGACTACTATGGCTACACCTTC. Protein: CASSLAPGDYYGYTF.

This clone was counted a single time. The CDR3 region is CASSEEQYQETQYF. As DNA, the CDR3 is TGTGCCAGCAGTGAAGAACAGTACCAAGAGACCCAGTACTTC. This rearrangement joins TRBV2 to TRBJ2-5, with unresolved D. Germline V lookup: CDR1 SNHLY, CDR2 FYNNEI. The CDR3 length is 14 residues. The V end lost 1 base, the J end lost 0 bases, and 6 bases lay between the germline ends.

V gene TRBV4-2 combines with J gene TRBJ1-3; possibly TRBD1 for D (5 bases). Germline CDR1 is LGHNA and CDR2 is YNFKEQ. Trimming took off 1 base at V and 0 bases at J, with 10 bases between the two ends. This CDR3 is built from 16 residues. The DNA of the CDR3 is TGTGCCAGCAGCCAAGCCGACAGAACCTCTGGAAACACCATATATTTT. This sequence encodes CASSQADRTSGNTIYF.

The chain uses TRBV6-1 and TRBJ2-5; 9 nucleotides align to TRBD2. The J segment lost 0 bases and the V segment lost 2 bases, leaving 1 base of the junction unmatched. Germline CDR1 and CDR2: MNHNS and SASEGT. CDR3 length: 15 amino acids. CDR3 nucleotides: TGTGCCAGCAGTGAACTAGCGGGAAACCAAGAGACCCAGTACTTC. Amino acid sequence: CASSELAGNQETQYF.

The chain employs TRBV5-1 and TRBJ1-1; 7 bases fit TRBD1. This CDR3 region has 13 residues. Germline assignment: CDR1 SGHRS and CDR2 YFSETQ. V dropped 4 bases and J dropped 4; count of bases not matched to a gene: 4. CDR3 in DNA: TGCGCCAGCAGCAAGGGACAGAGCACTGAAGCTTTCTTT. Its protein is CASSKGQSTEAFF.

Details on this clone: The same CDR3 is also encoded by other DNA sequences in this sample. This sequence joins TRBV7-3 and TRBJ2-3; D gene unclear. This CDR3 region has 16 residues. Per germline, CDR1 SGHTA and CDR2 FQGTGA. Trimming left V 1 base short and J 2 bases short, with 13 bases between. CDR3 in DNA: TGTGCCAGCAGCTTAAAAGGGCTGATTAACACAGATACGCAGTATTTT. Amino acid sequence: CASSLKGLINTDTQYF.

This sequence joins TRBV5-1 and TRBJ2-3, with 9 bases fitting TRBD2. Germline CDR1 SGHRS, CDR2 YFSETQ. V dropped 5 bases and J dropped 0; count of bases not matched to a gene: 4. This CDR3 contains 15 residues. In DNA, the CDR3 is TGCGCCAGCAGACATACTAGCGGGAGCACAGATACGCAGTATTTT. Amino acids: CASRHTSGSTDTQYF.

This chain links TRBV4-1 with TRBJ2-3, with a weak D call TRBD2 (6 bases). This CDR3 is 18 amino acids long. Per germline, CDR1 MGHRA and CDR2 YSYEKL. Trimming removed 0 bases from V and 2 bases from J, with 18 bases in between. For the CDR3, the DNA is TGCGCCAGCAGCCAAGATACCCCCCGGCCTAGCGTCACAGATACGCAGTATTTT. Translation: CASSQDTPRPSVTDTQYF.